Sequencing of this TCR beta chain was carried out in a study of CD8 T cells in ankylosing spondylitis. A single record per CDR3 protein comes from TCRdb applying MiXCR to the 5' RACE reads. Of about 340,000 distinct CDR3 sequences in the sample, approximately 14% are singletons; the top ten hold roughly 0.99%. Trimming removed 2 bases from V and 8 bases from J, with 9 bases in between. Germline V gene sequence: CDR1 MNHEY, CDR2 SVGAGI. CDR3 length: 12 residues. The chain recombines TRBV6-5 with TRBJ1-2; D may be TRBD1 (5 bases). The clonotype comes from a male donor with ankylosing spondylitis or in good health (not recorded which). Sequenced input: blood, either unsorted or a sorted T cell fraction (not recorded which). This CDR3 is CASSYQGGGYTF. Written as DNA, the CDR3 is TGTGCCAGCAGTTACCAGGGTGGGGGCTACACCTTC.